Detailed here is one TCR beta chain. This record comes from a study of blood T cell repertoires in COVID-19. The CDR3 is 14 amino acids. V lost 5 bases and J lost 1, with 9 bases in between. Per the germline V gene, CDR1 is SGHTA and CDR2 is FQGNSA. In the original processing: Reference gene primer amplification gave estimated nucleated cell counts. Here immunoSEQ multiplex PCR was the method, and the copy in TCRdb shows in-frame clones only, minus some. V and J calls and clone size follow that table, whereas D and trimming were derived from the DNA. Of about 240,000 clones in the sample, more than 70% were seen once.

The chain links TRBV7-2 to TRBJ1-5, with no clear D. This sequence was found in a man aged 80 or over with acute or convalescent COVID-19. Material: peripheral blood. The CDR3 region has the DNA TGTGCCAGCAGCCCCCTAGGAAGCAATCAGCCCCAGCATTTT. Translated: CASSPLGSNQPQHF.